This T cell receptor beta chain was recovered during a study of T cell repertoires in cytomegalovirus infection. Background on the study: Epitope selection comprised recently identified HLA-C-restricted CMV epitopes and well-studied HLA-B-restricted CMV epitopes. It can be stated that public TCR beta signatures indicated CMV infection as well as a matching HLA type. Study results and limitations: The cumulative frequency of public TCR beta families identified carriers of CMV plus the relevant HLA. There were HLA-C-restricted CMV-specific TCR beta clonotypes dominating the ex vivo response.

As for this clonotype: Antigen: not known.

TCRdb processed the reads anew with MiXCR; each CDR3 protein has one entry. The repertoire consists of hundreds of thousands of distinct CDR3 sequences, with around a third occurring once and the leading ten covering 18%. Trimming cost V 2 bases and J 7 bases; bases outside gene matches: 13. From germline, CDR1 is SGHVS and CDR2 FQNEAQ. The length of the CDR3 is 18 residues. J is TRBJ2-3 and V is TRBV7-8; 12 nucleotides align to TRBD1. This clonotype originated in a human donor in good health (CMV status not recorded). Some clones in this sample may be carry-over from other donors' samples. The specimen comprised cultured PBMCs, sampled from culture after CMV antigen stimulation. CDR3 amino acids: CASSLLGGGTGGMNTQYF. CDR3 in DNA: TGTGCCAGCAGCTTATTGGGCGGAGGGACAGGGGGCATGAATACGCAGTATTTT.